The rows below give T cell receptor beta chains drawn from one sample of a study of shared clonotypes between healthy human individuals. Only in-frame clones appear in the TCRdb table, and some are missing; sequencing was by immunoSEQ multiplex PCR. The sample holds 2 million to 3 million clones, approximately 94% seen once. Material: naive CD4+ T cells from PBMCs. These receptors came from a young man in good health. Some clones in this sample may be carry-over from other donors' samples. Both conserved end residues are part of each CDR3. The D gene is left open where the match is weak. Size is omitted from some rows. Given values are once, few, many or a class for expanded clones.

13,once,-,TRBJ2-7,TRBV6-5,TGTGCCAGCAGTTACGACAGGACCTACGAGCAGTACTTC,CASSYDRTYEQYF
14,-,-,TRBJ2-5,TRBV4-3,TGCGCCAGCAGCCACTCGACTGTAGAAGAGACCCAGTACTTC,CASSHSTVEETQYF
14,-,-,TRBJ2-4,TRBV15,TGTGCCACCCAGAACGAAGTAGCCAAAAACATTCAGTACTTC,CATQNEVAKNIQYF
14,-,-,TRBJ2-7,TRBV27,TGTGCCAGCAGTTCTTTTAGGGAGTACTACGAGCAGTACTTC,CASSSFREYYEQYF
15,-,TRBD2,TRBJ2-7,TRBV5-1,TGCGCCAGCAGCTTGGGAATAGCGGGCTCGTTTAAGCAGTACTTC,CASSLGIAGSFKQYF
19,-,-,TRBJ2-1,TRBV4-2,TGTGCCAGCAGCCAACCGTCCTCCCACTGGCCCAGCTCCTACAATGAGCAGTTCTTC,CASSQPSSHWPSSYNEQFF
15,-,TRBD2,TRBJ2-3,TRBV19,TGTGCCAGTACCCAACTAGCGGGAGGGCCAGATACGCAGTATTTT,CASTQLAGGPDTQYF
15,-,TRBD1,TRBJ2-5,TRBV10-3,TGTGCCATCAGTGAGTCGACAGGGCCCGGCGAGACCCAGTACTTC,CAISESTGPGETQYF
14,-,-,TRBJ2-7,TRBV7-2,TGTGCCAGCAGCCCCTTACGGGGCTCCAACGAGCAGTACTTC,CASSPLRGSNEQYF
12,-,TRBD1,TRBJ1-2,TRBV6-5,TGTGCCACCTTTGACAGGGTGAGGGGCTACACCTTC,CATFDRVRGYTF
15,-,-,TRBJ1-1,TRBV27,TGTGCCAGCAGCCTCGATATCACGGGGAGCACTGAAGCTTTCTTT,CASSLDITGSTEAFF
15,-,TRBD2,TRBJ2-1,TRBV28,TGTGCCAGGGACAAGGCTAGCGGGAGTAGCGATGAGCAGTTCTTC,CARDKASGSSDEQFF
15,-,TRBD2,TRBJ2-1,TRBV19,TGTGCCAGTAGTATCCTAGCGGGAGGTTCCAATGAGCAGTTCTTC,CASSILAGGSNEQFF
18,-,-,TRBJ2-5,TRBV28,TGTGCCAGCAGTTTGCAGGGAGGATTGCGGGCGATCCCGGGGACCCAGTACTTC,CASSLQGGLRAIPGTQYF
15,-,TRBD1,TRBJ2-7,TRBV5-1,TGCGCCAGCAGGATATCAGGGGGCACCCACTACGAGCAGTACTTC,CASRISGGTHYEQYF
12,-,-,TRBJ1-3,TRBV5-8,TGTGCCAGCAGCCTGACCGAGAACACCATATATTTT,CASSLTENTIYF
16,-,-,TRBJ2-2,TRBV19,TGTGCCAGTAGTCCCCGTGAGGGGACGGCAACCGGGGAGCTGTTTTTT,CASSPREGTATGELFF
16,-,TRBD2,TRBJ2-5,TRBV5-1,TGCGCCAGCAGCGCGGGAGGCAGGGGAGGTCAAGAGACCCAGTACTTC,CASSAGGRGGQETQYF
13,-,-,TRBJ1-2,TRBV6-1,TGTGCCAGCAGTGTAAACAGGTACTATGGCTACACCTTC,CASSVNRYYGYTF
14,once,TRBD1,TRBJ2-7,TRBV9,TGTGCCAGCAGCGCCGGACAGGTCTCCTACGAGCAGTACTTC,CASSAGQVSYEQYF
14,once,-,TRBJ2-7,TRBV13,TGTGCCAGCAGCTTAGGACCGCTGGCGAACGAGCAGTACTTC,CASSLGPLANEQYF
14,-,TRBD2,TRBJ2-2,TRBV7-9,TGTGCCAGCAGGGGGACTAGAGACACCGGGGAGCTGTTTTTT,CASRGTRDTGELFF
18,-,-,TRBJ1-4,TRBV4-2,TGTGCCAGCAGCCAAGATTTCGGGGGCGGGGGGCGCAATGAAAAACTGTTTTTT,CASSQDFGGGGRNEKLFF
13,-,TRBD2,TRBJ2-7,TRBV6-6,TGTGCCAGCAGCCCCCCCGGGGGGTACGAGCAGTACTTC,CASSPPGGYEQYF
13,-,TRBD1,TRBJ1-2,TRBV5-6,TGTGCCAGCAGCTTGCAGGGGGGCTATGGCTACACCTTC,CASSLQGGYGYTF
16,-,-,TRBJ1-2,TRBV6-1,TGTGCCAGCAGTGAAGCGCTGTGGGACTACCGCTATGGCTACACCTTC,CASSEALWDYRYGYTF
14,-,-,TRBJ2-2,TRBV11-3,TGTGCCAGCAGCTTTGGGGTTAGCACCGGGGAGCTGTTTTTT,CASSFGVSTGELFF
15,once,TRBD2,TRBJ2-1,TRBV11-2,TGTGCCAGCAGCCCGAGACTAGCGGGAAGGAATGAGCAGTTCTTC,CASSPRLAGRNEQFF
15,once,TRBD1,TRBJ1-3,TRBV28,TGTGCCAGCAGTCTCTACAGGGGGATTGGAAACACCATATATTTT,CASSLYRGIGNTIYF
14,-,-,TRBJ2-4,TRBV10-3,TGTGCCATCAGTGACGGGCCGGACAAAAACATTCAGTACTTC,CAISDGPDKNIQYF
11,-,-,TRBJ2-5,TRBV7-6,TGTGCCAGCAGTGAAGAAGAGACCCAGTACTTC,CASSEEETQYF
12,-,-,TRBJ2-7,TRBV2,TGTGCCAGCAGTCGACAGGACTACGAGCAGTACTTC,CASSRQDYEQYF
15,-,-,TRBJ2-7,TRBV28,TGTGCCAGCAGTATACCCTTTTTGGGGGCTTGGGAGCAGTACTTC,CASSIPFLGAWEQYF
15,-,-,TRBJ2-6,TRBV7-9,TGTGCCAGCATCCGAACCTTCTCTGGGGCCAACGTCCTGACTTTC,CASIRTFSGANVLTF
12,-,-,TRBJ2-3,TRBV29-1,TGCAGCGTTGCTCAGCCCACAGATACGCAGTATTTT,CSVAQPTDTQYF
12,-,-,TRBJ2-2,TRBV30,TGTGCCTGGAGTGTAAGCCCCGGGGAGCTGTTTTTT,CAWSVSPGELFF
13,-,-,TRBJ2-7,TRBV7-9,TGTGCCAGCAGCTCTCAGGGGGGGAACGAGCAGTACTTC,CASSSQGGNEQYF
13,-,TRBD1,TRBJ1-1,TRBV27,TGTGCCAGCAGGGGACAGGGGGGAACTGAAGCTTTCTTT,CASRGQGGTEAFF
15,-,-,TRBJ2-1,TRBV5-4,TGTGCCAGCAGCTTGGCCCCTACAGAGTACAATGAGCAGTTCTTC,CASSLAPTEYNEQFF
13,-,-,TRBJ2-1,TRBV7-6,TGTGCCAGCAGCCCTAGCGCCTACAATGAGCAGTTCTTC,CASSPSAYNEQFF
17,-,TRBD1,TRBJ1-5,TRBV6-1,TGTGCCAGCAGAGAAGAAGGGGGACAGGGAAACAATCAGCCCCAGCATTTT,CASREEGGQGNNQPQHF
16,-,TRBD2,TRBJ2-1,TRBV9,TGTGCCAGCAGCGTAGGGGCTAGCGGACACTACAATGAGCAGTTCTTC,CASSVGASGHYNEQFF
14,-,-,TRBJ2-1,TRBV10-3,TGTGCCATCAGTGAGTCGGGCCACGGCAATGAGCAGTTCTTC,CAISESGHGNEQFF
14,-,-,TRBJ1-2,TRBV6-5,TGTGCCAGCAGTTATGACAGGCTCGACTATGGCTACACCTTC,CASSYDRLDYGYTF
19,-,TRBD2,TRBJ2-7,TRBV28,TGTGCCAGCAGACGAACCGGGACTAGCGGGAGTATCGTCCCTGGGGAGCAGTACTTC,CASRRTGTSGSIVPGEQYF
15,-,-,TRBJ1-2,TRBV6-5,TGTGCCAGCAGTTACTATGGGGGGATGAGCTATGGCTACACCTTC,CASSYYGGMSYGYTF
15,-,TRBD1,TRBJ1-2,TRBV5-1,TGCGCCAGCAGCTTTTTGGGACAGGGGGCAGAGGGCTACACCTTC,CASSFLGQGAEGYTF
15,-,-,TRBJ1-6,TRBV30,TGTGCCTGGAGTAGGGATGCTCCCCATAATTCACCCCTCCACTTT,CAWSRDAPHNSPLHF
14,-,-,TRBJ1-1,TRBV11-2,TGTGCCAGCAGCTTAGATGGCAGGGACACTGAAGCTTTCTTT,CASSLDGRDTEAFF
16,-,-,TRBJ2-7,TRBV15,TGTGCCACCAGCAGGGCCCTAGTTTGGTCCCCCTACGAGCAGTACTTC,CATSRALVWSPYEQYF